These T cell receptor beta chains were read from a single sample in a study. A single record per CDR3 protein comes from TCRdb applying MiXCR to the 5' RACE reads. The sample records under 65,000 distinct CDR3 sequences, roughly 20% being singletons. Sample: tumor-infiltrating Tregs sorted from the breast tumor. The source is a female donor with breast cancer. CDR3s include the opening cysteine and the closing phenylalanine or tryptophan. The D gene is left open where the match is weak. The size of a clone is reported for some rows only, either as once, few or many, or as a class for expanded clones.

TRBV5-1	TRBJ1-4	.	few	15	CASSLEPGAREKLFF	TGCGCCAGCAGCTTGGAACCGGGGGCGCGTGAAAAACTGTTTTTT
TRBV20-1	TRBJ1-2	.	few	11	CSAEEGGGYTF	TGCAGTGCAGAGGAGGGTGGTGGCTACACCTTC
TRBV5-6	TRBJ1-1	.	many	11	CASSSRSEAFF	TGTGCCAGCAGCTCCCGATCTGAAGCTTTCTTT
TRBV15	TRBJ1-2	.	few	15	CATSRGGSRNYGYTF	TGTGCCACCAGCAGAGGTGGATCACGGAACTATGGCTACACCTTC
TRBV7-2	TRBJ1-6	.	.	13	CASSLGFNSPLRF	TGTGCCAGCAGCTTAGGATTCAATTCACCCCTCCGCTTT
TRBV6-2/TRBV6-3	TRBJ2-5	.	many	15	CASSYGQAGAETQYF	TGTGCCAGCAGTTACGGCCAGGCTGGAGCGGAGACCCAGTACTTC
TRBV19	TRBJ2-1	TRBD1	.	13	CANSNRGDNEQFF	TGTGCCAATAGTAACAGGGGAGACAATGAGCAGTTCTTC
TRBV28	TRBJ2-5	.	.	15	CATSRDPSDWGTQYF	TGTGCCACCAGCCGGGACCCAAGCGACTGGGGGACCCAGTACTTC
TRBV20-1	TRBJ2-1	TRBD2	.	16	CSARETSGRADNEQFF	TGCAGTGCTAGAGAGACTAGCGGGAGGGCCGACAATGAGCAGTTCTTC
TRBV15	TRBJ2-7	TRBD1	.	16	CATSTLGETGRYEQYF	TGTGCCACCAGCACCCTCGGGGAGACAGGGCGTTACGAGCAGTACTTC
TRBV6-6	TRBJ2-3	.	few	15	CASSTLTRGADTQYF	TGTGCCAGCAGTACCCTTACGCGGGGCGCAGATACGCAGTATTTT
TRBV27	TRBJ2-3	TRBD2	many	16	CASKVGRGKPPDTQYF	TGTGCCAGCAAGGTTGGGCGGGGGAAGCCCCCAGATACGCAGTATTTT
TRBV7-8	TRBJ1-1	TRBD1	.	15	CASSPGTGGDTEAFF	TGTGCCAGCAGCCCCGGGACAGGGGGGGACACTGAAGCTTTCTTT
TRBV5-1	TRBJ2-1	TRBD1	.	15	CASSFGDRLSNEQFF	TGCGCCAGCAGCTTCGGGGACAGGCTAAGTAATGAGCAGTTCTTC
TRBV20-1	TRBJ1-1	.	.	13	CSAGVLGNTEAFF	TGCAGTGCTGGGGTTCTTGGGAACACTGAAGCTTTCTTT
TRBV12-3/TRBV12-4	TRBJ1-2	TRBD1	few	15	CASIPTGQGGYGYTF	TGTGCCAGCATCCCAACGGGACAGGGTGGTTATGGCTACACCTTC
TRBV20-1	TRBJ2-1	TRBD2	.	14	CSAAREVAYNEQFF	TGCAGTGCTGCGCGGGAGGTCGCCTACAATGAGCAGTTCTTC
TRBV6-6	TRBJ1-1	.	few	13	CASSHILNTEAFF	TGTGCCAGCAGTCACATCTTGAACACTGAAGCTTTCTTT
TRBV5-1	TRBJ2-5	.	medium-sized	14	CASSLMPAEETQYF	TGCGCCAGCAGCTTGATGCCAGCAGAAGAGACCCAGTACTTC
TRBV6-1	TRBJ1-2	.	.	17	CASRAIRQAHGIYGYTF	TGTGCCAGCAGAGCCATCAGACAGGCCCACGGGATCTATGGCTACACCTTC
TRBV12-3/TRBV12-4	TRBJ2-2	TRBD1	many	14	CASRQGANTGELFF	TGTGCCAGCAGACAGGGGGCGAACACCGGGGAGCTGTTTTTT
TRBV2	TRBJ1-4	TRBD1	few	15	CATLRGQGRNEKLFF	TGTGCAACCCTTAGGGGACAGGGCAGAAATGAAAAACTGTTTTTT
TRBV7-9	TRBJ2-5	.	.	14	CASSFGEGKETQYF	TGTGCCAGCAGCTTTGGTGAAGGTAAAGAGACCCAGTACTTC
TRBV12-3/TRBV12-4	TRBJ1-5	TRBD1	.	15	CASSDRGSGDQPQHF	TGTGCCAGCAGTGACAGGGGGAGCGGGGATCAGCCCCAGCATTTT
TRBV5-1	TRBJ2-1	TRBD2	many	15	CASSSPSGNSNEQFF	TGCGCCAGCAGCTCCCCTAGCGGGAATTCCAATGAGCAGTTCTTC
TRBV5-6	TRBJ2-2	.	many	15	CASSSKVSNTGELFF	TGTGCCAGCAGCTCGAAGGTATCGAACACCGGGGAGCTGTTTTTT
TRBV15	TRBJ1-1	.	few	15	CATSRSKQGFTEAFF	TGTGCCACCAGCCGTTCAAAGCAGGGATTCACTGAAGCTTTCTTT
TRBV6-2/TRBV6-3	TRBJ1-1	.	few	19	CASSYARSYPGTLTGRAFF	TGTGCCAGCAGTTACGCGAGAAGCTATCCCGGGACCTTGACCGGGCGAGCTTTCTTT
TRBV4-2	TRBJ2-7	TRBD2	few	14	CASSPGGGGYEQYF	TGTGCCAGCAGCCCGGGCGGGGGAGGCTACGAGCAGTACTTC
TRBV20-1	TRBJ2-3	TRBD2	many	14	CSAYETSGTDTQYF	TGCAGTGCTTATGAGACTAGCGGCACAGATACGCAGTATTTT
TRBV28	TRBJ2-1	.	few	15	CASSLGLGGFYEQFF	TGTGCCAGCAGTTTAGGGCTAGGCGGATTTTATGAGCAGTTCTTC
TRBV28	TRBJ1-1	.	.	14	CASSSTGTRNEAFF	TGTGCCAGCAGTTCCACCGGGACAAGAAATGAAGCTTTCTTT
TRBV10-2	TRBJ1-5	.	.	13	CASSEGRRQPQHF	TGCGCCAGCAGTGAAGGGCGAAGACAGCCCCAGCATTTT
TRBV29-1	TRBJ2-7	.	many	14	CSVEDEWGSDEQYF	TGCAGCGTTGAAGATGAGTGGGGGAGCGACGAGCAGTACTTC
TRBV28	TRBJ1-2	.	.	14	CASSLSGEAYGYTF	TGTGCCAGCAGTTTATCGGGGGAAGCCTATGGCTACACCTTC
TRBV12-3/TRBV12-4	TRBJ1-2	TRBD1	.	14	CASTTEGARVGYTF	TGTGCCAGCACAACGGAGGGGGCCCGGGTTGGCTACACCTTC
TRBV6-1	TRBJ1-5	.	.	17	CASSVGTYSKQDQPQHF	TGTGCCAGCAGTGTAGGGACCTACTCGAAACAGGATCAGCCCCAGCATTTT
TRBV9	TRBJ2-2	.	few	14	CASSVVVDTGELFF	TGTGCCAGCAGCGTAGTTGTGGACACCGGGGAGCTGTTTTTT
TRBV7-2	TRBJ2-1	.	many	12	CASSTDYNEQFF	TGTGCCAGCAGCACAGACTACAATGAGCAGTTCTTC
TRBV9	TRBJ2-3	.	many	15	CASSVGPERTDTQYF	TGTGCCAGCAGCGTGGGACCCGAACGCACAGATACGCAGTATTTT
TRBV5-1	TRBJ2-3	TRBD1	few	16	CASSLTGTGLLDTQYF	TGCGCCAGCAGCTTAACCGGGACAGGGCTGTTGGATACGCAGTATTTT
TRBV5-1	TRBJ2-2	.	many	15	CASSSAGVGTGELFF	TGCGCCAGCAGCTCCGCCGGGGTGGGCACCGGGGAGCTGTTTTTT
TRBV5-1	TRBJ2-3	.	.	15	CASSLDLASRDTQYF	TGCGCCAGCAGCTTGGATTTGGCAAGCCGAGATACGCAGTATTTT
TRBV7-8	TRBJ2-7	TRBD2	.	15	CASSLRRLADYEQYF	TGTGCCAGCAGCTTAAGGAGACTAGCGGACTACGAGCAGTACTTC
TRBV3-1	TRBJ2-5	TRBD2	many	14	CASSPASGKETQYF	TGTGCCAGCAGCCCAGCTAGCGGGAAAGAGACCCAGTACTTC